This T cell receptor beta chain was profiled in a study of blood T cell repertoires in COVID-19. At the level of the study: Acute and convalescent COVID-19 samples came from the United States, Italy and Spain.

Methods used by the authors: Reference gene primers were amplified, and this amplification served to estimate nucleated cell counts. Sequencing was performed with immunoSEQ multiplex PCR; in TCRdb, only in-frame clones are kept and a portion is missing. V and J calls and clone size are given by that table; D and trimming were obtained from the DNA. Among about 160,000 clones listed, more than 70% were seen once. The clonotype comes from a man in his sixties who had recovered from COVID-19. Sequences were obtained from PBMCs or T cells enriched from blood (not recorded which).

The CDR3 DNA follows: TGTGCCAGCAGTGGCGGACAGGCCCACTCCTACAATGAGCAGTTCTTC. This sequence encodes CASSGGQAHSYNEQFF. The V call is TRBV6-1, the J call TRBJ2-1; 7 nucleotides match TRBD1. V lost 4 bases, J lost 0 bases, and 6 bases stayed unmatched. Germline V gives CDR1 MNHNS, CDR2 SASEGT. The CDR3 contains 16 residues.